One sample yielded the 22 T cell receptor beta chains listed below, sequenced in a study of OX40 agonist ivuxolimab in advanced cancers. Library generation was performed with the immunoSEQ multiplex PCR assay. The immuneACCESS repertoire file appears here via TCRdb, limited to in-frame rearrangements. These files lack a portion of the clones; in checked studies, under half of the deficit traces to unresolved V genes, and the cause of the others is not known. The sample table lists 100,000 or so clones, approximately 90% of them with a count of one. The top ten clones comprise 0.15% to 0.2% of the sample. This specimen was CD4+ or CD8+ T cells sorted from blood, taken in a trial of the OX40 agonist ivuxolimab. These receptors all stem from an adult with an advanced solid tumor such as melanoma, head and neck, liver or kidney cancer.

Comments on this clone: Other DNA sequences from this sample encode an identical CDR3 as well. The chain joins TRBV5-1 to TRBJ2-7; 8 positions match TRBD1. Germline-derived CDR1 and CDR2 are SGHRS and YFSETQ. The CDR3 is made up of 14 amino acids. V shed 5 bases and J 0 bases; nucleotides not matched to a gene: 4. CDR3 protein: CASRRTGSSYEQYF. For the CDR3, the DNA is TGCGCCAGCAGACGGACAGGGAGCTCCTACGAGCAGTACTTC.

This clone was detected once. CDR3 nucleotides: TGTGCCAGCAGCGAAAAGGGCCCCGGTACGCAGTATTTT. This encodes CASSEKGPGTQYF. The V gene is TRBV7-3, the J gene TRBJ2-3; D not resolved. The CDR3 sequence is 13 residues long. Trimming pared 5 bases from V and 8 bases from J, leaving 14 bases between. Per the germline V gene, CDR1 is SGHTA and CDR2 is FQGTGA.

The chain is built from TRBV11-2 and TRBJ2-5; unclear D gene. Germline V gene data show CDR1 as SGHAT and CDR2 as FQNNGV. The CDR3 extends over 14 amino acids. The germline V and J ends were trimmed by 1 base and 5 bases, with 11 bases remaining between them. CDR3 in DNA: TGTGCCAGCAGCTTAGCCCCGAGAAGGGAGACCCAGTACTTC. As protein: CASSLAPRRETQYF.

Note on this clone: At one of its ends the junction is not consistent with the germline gene, which may arise from a read error. The rearrangement joins TRBV6-1 to TRBJ2-7; the D gene is possibly TRBD2 (6 bases). This CDR3 has 11 residues. Germline loops: CDR1 MNHNS, CDR2 SASEGT. For the CDR3, the DNA is TGTGCCAGCACCACCGGGGGTATTTGGCACTTC. Translated, it gives CASTTGGIWHF.

V gene TRBV5-1 combines with J gene TRBJ2-3; D may be TRBD1 (6 bases). Looked up from germline, CDR1 is SGHRS and CDR2 is YFSETQ. The V end lost 4 bases, the J end lost 1 base, and 10 bases lay between the germline ends. The CDR3 is 14 residues long. The CDR3 reads CASSGGLRTDTQYF. For the CDR3, the DNA is TGCGCCAGCAGCGGGGGCCTACGCACAGATACGCAGTATTTT. Complete variable domain (other parts from reference TRBV5-1 and TRBJ2-3): KAGVTQTPRYLIKTRGQQVTLSCSPISGHRSVSWYQQTPGQGLQFLFEYFSETQRNKGNFPGRFSGRQFSNSRSEMNVSTLELGDSALYLCASSGGLRTDTQYFGPGTRLTVL.

This chain joins TRBV6-1 and TRBJ2-7; a weak D match, TRBD2 (6 bases). V dropped 4 bases and J dropped 4 bases, with 26 bases sitting between them. The CDR3 spans 18 residues. The V gene's germline CDR1 is MNHNS and CDR2 SASEGT. CDR3 residues: CASSGPSPRRERGYEQYF. Here the CDR3 DNA reads TGTGCCAGCAGTGGACCGTCCCCCCGCCGGGAGCGAGGGTACGAGCAGTACTTC.

J is TRBJ2-4 and V is TRBV6-4; perhaps TRBD1 as D (7 bases). Trimming shortened V by 6 bases and J by 1 base, and 22 bases separated the two germline ends. This CDR3 has 18 residues. The germline gives CDR1 MRHNA, CDR2 SNTAGT. CDR3 nucleotide sequence: TGTGCCAGCAGCCCTGGTGCAGGGGGGCTTGGGGCCAAAAACATTCAGTACTTC. Translation: CASSPGAGGLGAKNIQYF.

The rearrangement links TRBV6-1 to TRBJ1-5; D not certain. The V gene lost 1 base and the J gene lost 7 bases, with 2 bases spanning the gap. This CDR3 spans 11 amino acids. From germline, CDR1 is MNHNS and CDR2 SASEGT. CDR3 bases: TGTGCCAGCAGTGAAGTCCAGCCCCAGCATTTT. Amino acids: CASSEVQPQHF.

The chain recombines TRBV9 with TRBJ2-5; 9 nucleotides match TRBD1. The germline gives CDR1 SGDLS, CDR2 YYNGEE. CDR3 size: 16 residues. V dropped 4 bases and J dropped 5; count of bases not matched to a gene: 12. The DNA of the CDR3 is TGTGCCAGCAGCCCCCGCCCAGGACAGGGGTATGAGACCCAGTACTTC. This sequence encodes CASSPRPGQGYETQYF.

The J gene is TRBJ2-1, the V gene TRBV7-3; TRBD1 agrees at 7 bases. Germline-derived CDR1 and CDR2 are SGHTA and FQGTGA. The CDR3 runs to 15 residues. Trimming cost V 5 bases and J 4 bases; bases outside gene matches: 8. CDR3 DNA: TGTGCCAGCAGCCCGACAGGGAGCCTATACAATGAGCAGTTCTTC. Encoded protein: CASSPTGSLYNEQFF.

The chain carries TRBV18 and TRBJ2-2; TRBD1 might be the D (5 bases). Germline CDR1 KGHSH, CDR2 LQKENI. Trimming took 1 base from V and 0 from J, leaving 18 bases between them. CDR3 size: 19 residues. The CDR3 sequence is CASSPRSFSQGTNTGELFF. Written as DNA, the CDR3 is TGTGCCAGCTCACCACGGAGCTTTAGCCAGGGTACGAACACCGGGGAGCTGTTTTTT. The whole variable domain, filled in from reference TRBV18 and TRBJ2-2, reads NAGVMQNPRHLVRRRGQEARLRCSPMKGHSHVYWYRQLPEEGLKFMVYLQKENIIDESGMPKERFSAEFPKEGPSILRIQQVVRGDSAAYFCASSPRSFSQGTNTGELFFGEGSRLTVL.

The genes are TRBV7-9 and TRBJ2-3, with D possibly matching TRBD2 (7 bases). V lost 5 bases, J lost 2 bases, and 14 bases lay in between. The CDR3 sequence is 15 residues long. Germline lookup yields CDR1 SEHNR and CDR2 FQNEAQ (reference sequence). CDR3: CASSLRGGFTDTQYF. The CDR3 DNA is TGTGCCAGCAGCCTGAGGGGGGGATTCACAGATACGCAGTATTTT.

Points on this clone: Other DNA variants within this sample encode the same CDR3. The chain carries TRBV2 and TRBJ1-1; TRBD1 aligns across 7 bases. Germline values: CDR1 SNHLY, CDR2 FYNNEI. The junction had 11 bases not matched to a gene; V was cut back by 9 bases and J by 4 bases. CDR3 length equals 14 residues. CDR3 coding DNA: TGTGCCAGTACGAAGGCCCGACAGGGCACTGAAGCTTTCTTT. Protein sequence: CASTKARQGTEAFF.

The gene calls are TRBV19 and TRBJ1-1; TRBD1 matches at 7 bases. The V and J ends lost 3 bases and 2 bases, in that order; junction bases with no gene match: 9. The CDR3 loop spans 16 amino acids. The germline V gene encodes CDR1 LNHDA and CDR2 SQIVND (reference sequence). The CDR3 nucleotides read TGTGCCAGTAGTATTTTAGCAGGGGGGGCTAACACTGAAGCTTTCTTT. Translated, it gives CASSILAGGANTEAFF.

CDR3 bases: TGCGCCAGCAGCGGATCGAAGAACAGGGGGCGTATGAACACTGAAGCTTTCTTT. It yields the protein CASSGSKNRGRMNTEAFF. The chain has TRBV5-1 and TRBJ1-1; 9 nucleotides agree with TRBD1. Trimming at V came to 4 bases and at J to 0 bases, leaving 13 bases not matched to a gene. Germline V gene lookup returns CDR1 SGHRS and CDR2 YFSETQ. CDR3 length: 18 residues.

This clone was counted a few times. The chain carries TRBV29-1 and TRBJ2-7, with D maybe TRBD2 (5 bases). Between the trimmed V and J ends, which lost 7 bases and 10 bases, there was a span of 20 bases. The CDR3 is 12 amino acids. Germline V lookup: CDR1 SQVTM, CDR2 ANQGSEA. CDR3 residues: CSGTSSGSDQYF. In DNA form, the CDR3 reads TGCAGCGGTACATCCTCGGGGTCGGACCAGTACTTC.

The chain carries TRBV10-3 and TRBJ1-5; TRBD1 might be the D (5 bases). The CDR3 length is 13 residues. Per the germline V gene, CDR1 is ENHRY and CDR2 is SYGVKD. V lost 6 bases to trimming and J lost 5 bases, with 11 bases between them. Written as DNA, the CDR3 is TGTGCCATCAGCCCGGGACCAGATCAGCCCCAGCATTTT. It translates to CAISPGPDQPQHF.

The chain is built from TRBV6-6 and TRBJ2-1; 9 bases align to TRBD2. The CDR3 totals 13 residues. The V gene end was trimmed by 8 bases and the J gene end by 12 bases; junction bases not matched to a gene: 11. Germline assignment: CDR1 MNHNY and CDR2 SVGAGI (reference sequence). The CDR3, as DNA: TGTGCCAGCCAGCGGGAGGACTTCAAGGGGCAGTTCTTC. It codes for CASQREDFKGQFF.

Only one count was recorded for this clone. The chain employs TRBV30 and TRBJ1-1; maybe TRBD1 (5 bases). CDR3 length equals 12 residues. CDR1 is GTSNPN, CDR2 SVGIG, per germline (reference sequence). V gave up 2 bases and J gave up 11 bases, with 15 bases separating them. The CDR3 is CAWSQGSPGAFF. CDR3 coding DNA: TGTGCCTGGAGTCAGGGTAGCCCCGGGGCTTTCTTT.

This chain uses TRBV7-8 with TRBJ1-1; tentatively, D is TRBD1 (5 bases). The germline V gene encodes CDR1 SGHVS and CDR2 FQNEAQ. This CDR3 is 15 amino acids long. Trimming shortened V by 5 bases and J by 4 bases, and 17 bases separated the two germline ends. The CDR3, as DNA: TGTGCCAGCAGCAAGAGCTATAGGGGCCTCACTGAAGCTTTCTTT. It is translated as CASSKSYRGLTEAFF.

The chain joins TRBV5-1 to TRBJ2-2, with unresolved D. The CDR3 loop spans 14 amino acids. The V gene lost 0 bases and the J gene lost 4 bases, with 7 bases spanning the gap. CDR1 is SGHRS, CDR2 YFSETQ, per germline. In DNA form, the CDR3 reads TGCGCCAGCAGCTTGGCTCAAGTCACCGGGGAGCTGTTTTTT. Translated, it gives CASSLAQVTGELFF.

Here the CDR3 DNA reads TGTGCCAGCAGCTTTGGGCTAGCAAATGAGCAGTTCTTC. It translates to CASSFGLANEQFF. The V call is TRBV7-9, the J call TRBJ2-1, with D perhaps matching TRBD2 (5 bases). From germline, CDR1 is SEHNR and CDR2 FQNEAQ (reference sequence). The V and J ends lost 3 bases and 7 bases respectively, with 10 bases between them. This CDR3 has 13 amino acids.